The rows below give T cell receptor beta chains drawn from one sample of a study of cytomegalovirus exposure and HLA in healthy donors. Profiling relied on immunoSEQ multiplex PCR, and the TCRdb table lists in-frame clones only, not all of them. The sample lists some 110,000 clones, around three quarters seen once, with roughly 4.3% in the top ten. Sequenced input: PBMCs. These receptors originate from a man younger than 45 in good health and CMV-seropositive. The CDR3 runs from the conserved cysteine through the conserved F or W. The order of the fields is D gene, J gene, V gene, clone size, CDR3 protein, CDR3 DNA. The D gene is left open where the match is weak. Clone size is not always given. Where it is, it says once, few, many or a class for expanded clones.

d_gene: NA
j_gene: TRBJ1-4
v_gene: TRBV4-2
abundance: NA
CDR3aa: CASSLKLGPGASYEKLFF
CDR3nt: TGTGCCAGCAGCCTCAAGTTGGGTCCGGGTGCGTCCTACGAAAAACTGTTTTTT

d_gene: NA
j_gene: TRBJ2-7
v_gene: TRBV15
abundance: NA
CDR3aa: CATSRDGTYYEQYF
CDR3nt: TGTGCCACCAGCAGAGATGGGACATACTACGAGCAGTACTTC

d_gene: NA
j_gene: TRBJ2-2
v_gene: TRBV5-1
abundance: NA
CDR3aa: CASTQGNTGELFF
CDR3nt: TGCGCCAGCACACAGGGGAACACCGGGGAGCTGTTTTTT

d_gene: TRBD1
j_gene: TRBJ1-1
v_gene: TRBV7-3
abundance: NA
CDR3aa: CASSASGGAWTEAFF
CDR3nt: TGTGCCAGCAGCGCGTCAGGGGGCGCGTGGACTGAAGCTTTCTTT

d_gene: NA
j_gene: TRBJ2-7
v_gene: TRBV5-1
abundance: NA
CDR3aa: CASSFENSYEQYF
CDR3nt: TGCGCCAGCAGCTTTGAGAACTCCTACGAGCAGTACTTC

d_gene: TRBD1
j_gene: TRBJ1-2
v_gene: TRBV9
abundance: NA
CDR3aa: CASSPGTGRAVGYTF
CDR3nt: TGTGCCAGCAGCCCTGGGACAGGGAGAGCGGTCGGCTACACCTTC

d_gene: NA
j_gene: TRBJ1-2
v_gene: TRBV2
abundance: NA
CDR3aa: CASSGQFTIGGYTF
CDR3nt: TGTGCCAGCAGTGGACAGTTTACGATCGGTGGCTACACCTTC

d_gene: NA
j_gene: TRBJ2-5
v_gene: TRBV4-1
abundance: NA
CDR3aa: CASSQVSRTTQETQYF
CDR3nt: TGCGCCAGCAGCCAAGTCTCCCGGACTACCCAAGAGACCCAGTACTTC

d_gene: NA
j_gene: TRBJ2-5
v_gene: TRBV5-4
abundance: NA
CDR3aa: CASSSNHRQYF
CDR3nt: TGTGCCAGCAGCTCTAACCACCGCCAGTACTTC

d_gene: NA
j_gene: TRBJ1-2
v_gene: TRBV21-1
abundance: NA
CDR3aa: CASPSGIRRYYGYTF
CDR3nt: TGTGCCTCCCCCTCAGGGATACGGCGATACTATGGCTACACCTTC

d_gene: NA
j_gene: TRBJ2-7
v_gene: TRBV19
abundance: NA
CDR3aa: CASAERVRDAYEQYF
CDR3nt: TGTGCCAGCGCGGAGAGGGTACGAGATGCCTACGAGCAGTACTTC

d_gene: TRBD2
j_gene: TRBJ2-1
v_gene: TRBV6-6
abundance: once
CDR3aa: CASSSHSGSYNEQFF
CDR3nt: TGTGCCAGCAGCTCCCATAGCGGGAGCTACAATGAGCAGTTCTTC

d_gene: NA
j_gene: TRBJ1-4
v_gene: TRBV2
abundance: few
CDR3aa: CASAQGNYYEKLFF
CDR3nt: TGTGCCAGCGCGCAGGGGAACTACTACGAAAAACTGTTTTTT

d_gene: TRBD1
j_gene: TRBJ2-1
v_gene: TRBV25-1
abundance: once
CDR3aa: CASRATGQSHEQFF
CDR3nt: TGTGCCAGCAGAGCTACGGGACAGTCTCATGAGCAGTTCTTC

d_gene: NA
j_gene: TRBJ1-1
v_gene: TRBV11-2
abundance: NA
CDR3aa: CASSLVSRAFF
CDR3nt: TGTGCCAGCAGCTTAGTCTCGAGGGCTTTCTTT

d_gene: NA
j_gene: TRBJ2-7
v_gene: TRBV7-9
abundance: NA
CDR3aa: CASSLPGYEQYF
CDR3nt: TGTGCCAGCAGCTTACCAGGGTACGAGCAGTACTTC

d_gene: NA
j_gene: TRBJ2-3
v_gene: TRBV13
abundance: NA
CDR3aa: CASSLVPSTDTQYF
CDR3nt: TGTGCCAGCAGCTTAGTTCCTAGCACAGATACGCAGTATTTT

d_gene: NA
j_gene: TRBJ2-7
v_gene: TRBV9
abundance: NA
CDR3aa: CASSDTVGEGVSYEQYF
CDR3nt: TGTGCCAGCAGTGATACAGTTGGTGAGGGGGTCTCCTACGAGCAGTACTTC

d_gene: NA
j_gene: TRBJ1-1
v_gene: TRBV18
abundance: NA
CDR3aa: CASSLTQITGSEAFF
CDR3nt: TGTGCCAGCTCACTAACCCAAATTACAGGGTCTGAAGCTTTCTTT

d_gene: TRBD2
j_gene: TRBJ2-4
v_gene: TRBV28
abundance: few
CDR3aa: CASSSGRGNIQYF
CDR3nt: TGTGCCAGCAGTAGCGGGAGGGGGAACATTCAGTACTTC

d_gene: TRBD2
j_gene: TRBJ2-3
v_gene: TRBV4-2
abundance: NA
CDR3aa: CASSQDSGGAAGSQYF
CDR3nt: TGTGCCAGCAGCCAAGATTCCGGGGGGGCCGCAGGGTCGCAGTATTTT

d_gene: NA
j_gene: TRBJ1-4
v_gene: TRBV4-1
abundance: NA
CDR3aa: CASSQVSGGQEKLFF
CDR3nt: TGCGCCAGCAGCCAAGTGTCGGGGGGTCAGGAAAAACTGTTTTTT

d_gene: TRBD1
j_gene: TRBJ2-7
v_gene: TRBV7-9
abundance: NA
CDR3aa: CSSSLQGAGEQYF
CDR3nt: TGTTCCAGCAGCTTACAGGGGGCGGGTGAGCAGTACTTC

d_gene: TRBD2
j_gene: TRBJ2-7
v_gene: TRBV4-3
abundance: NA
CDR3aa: CASSRDSGGTYEQYF
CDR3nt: TGCGCCAGCAGCCGAGATAGCGGGGGGACATACGAGCAGTACTTC

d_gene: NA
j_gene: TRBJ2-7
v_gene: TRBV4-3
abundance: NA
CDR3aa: CASSQATQGLAYEQYF
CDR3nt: TGCGCCAGCAGCCAGGCGACGCAGGGGCTAGCCTACGAGCAGTACTTC

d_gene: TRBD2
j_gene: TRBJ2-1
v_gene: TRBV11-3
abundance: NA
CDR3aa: CASSLSLAGIYEQFF
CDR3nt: TGTGCCAGCAGCTTAAGCCTAGCGGGCATCTATGAGCAGTTCTTC

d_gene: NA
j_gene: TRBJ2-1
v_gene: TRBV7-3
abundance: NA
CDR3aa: CASSHPGKPYNEQFF
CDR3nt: TGTGCCAGCAGCCACCCCGGGAAGCCCTACAATGAGCAGTTCTTC

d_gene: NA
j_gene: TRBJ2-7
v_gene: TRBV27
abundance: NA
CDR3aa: CASSLRSNRAHEQYF
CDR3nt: TGTGCCAGCAGTTTAAGGTCGAACAGGGCCCACGAGCAGTACTTC

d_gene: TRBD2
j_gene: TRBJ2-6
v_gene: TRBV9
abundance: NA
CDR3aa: CASSFQKGTSVGSGANVLTF
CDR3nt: TGTGCCAGCAGCTTCCAAAAGGGTACTAGCGTTGGCTCTGGGGCCAACGTCCTGACTTTC

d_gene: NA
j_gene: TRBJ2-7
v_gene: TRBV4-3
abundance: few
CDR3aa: CASSQDRAYEQYF
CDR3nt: TGCGCCAGCAGCCAAGACAGGGCGTACGAGCAGTACTTC

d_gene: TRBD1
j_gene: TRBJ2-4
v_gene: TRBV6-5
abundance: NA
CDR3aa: CASRTGGNIQYF
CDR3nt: TGTGCCAGCAGGACAGGGGGAAACATTCAGTACTTC

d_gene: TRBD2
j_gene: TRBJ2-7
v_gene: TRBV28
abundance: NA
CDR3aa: CASSYGLADPRYF
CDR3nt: TGTGCCAGCAGTTATGGACTAGCGGATCCAAGGTACTTC

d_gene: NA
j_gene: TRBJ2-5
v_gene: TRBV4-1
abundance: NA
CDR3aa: CASSREGVAWETQYF
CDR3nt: TGCGCCAGCAGCCGAGAAGGGGTAGCTTGGGAGACCCAGTACTTC

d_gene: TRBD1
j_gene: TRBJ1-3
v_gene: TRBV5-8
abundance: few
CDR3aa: CASTADEGQSSGNTIYF
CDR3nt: TGTGCCAGCACCGCCGACGAGGGACAGAGCTCTGGAAACACCATATATTTT

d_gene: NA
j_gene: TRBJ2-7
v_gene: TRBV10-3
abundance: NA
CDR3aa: CAISSTGSEQYF
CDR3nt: TGTGCCATCAGTAGCACAGGCTCCGAGCAGTACTTC

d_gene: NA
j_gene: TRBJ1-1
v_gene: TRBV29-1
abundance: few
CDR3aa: CSVSPGMNTEAFF
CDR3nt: TGCAGCGTTTCCCCAGGGATGAACACTGAAGCTTTCTTT

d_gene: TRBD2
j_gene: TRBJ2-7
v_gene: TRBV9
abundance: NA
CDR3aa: CASSGGGSGSYYEQYF
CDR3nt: TGTGCCAGCAGCGGTGGGGGTAGCGGGAGCTACTACGAGCAGTACTTC

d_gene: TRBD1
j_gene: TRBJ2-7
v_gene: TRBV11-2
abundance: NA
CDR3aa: CASRKLGQKSSYEQYF
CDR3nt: TGTGCCAGCAGGAAGTTGGGACAGAAGAGCTCCTACGAGCAGTACTTC

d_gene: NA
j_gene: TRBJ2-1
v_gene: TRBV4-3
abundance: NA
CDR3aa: CASSPLGGDYNEQFF
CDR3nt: TGCGCCAGCAGCCCCCTCGGCGGGGACTACAATGAGCAGTTCTTC

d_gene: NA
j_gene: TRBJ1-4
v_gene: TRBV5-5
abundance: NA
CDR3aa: CASSSWTVGTNEKLFF
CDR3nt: TGTGCCAGCAGCTCCTGGACAGTAGGAACTAATGAAAAACTGTTTTTT

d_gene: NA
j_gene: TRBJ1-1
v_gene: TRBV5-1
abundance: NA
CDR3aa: CASSLAQGQNTEAFF
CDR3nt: TGCGCCAGCAGCTTGGCACAGGGCCAGAACACTGAAGCTTTCTTT

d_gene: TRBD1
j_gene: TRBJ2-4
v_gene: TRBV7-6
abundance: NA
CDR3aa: CASSSPGQGQNIQYF
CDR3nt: TGTGCCAGCAGCTCTCCGGGACAGGGGCAAAACATTCAGTACTTC

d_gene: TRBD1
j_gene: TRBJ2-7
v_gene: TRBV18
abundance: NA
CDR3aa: CASSPTGTGSSYEQYF
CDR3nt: TGTGCCAGCTCACCTACCGGGACAGGATCTTCCTACGAGCAGTACTTC

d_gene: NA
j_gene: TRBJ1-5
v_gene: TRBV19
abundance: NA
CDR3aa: CASRDVGRVQPQHF
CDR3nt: TGTGCCAGTCGGGACGTAGGGAGGGTTCAGCCCCAGCATTTT

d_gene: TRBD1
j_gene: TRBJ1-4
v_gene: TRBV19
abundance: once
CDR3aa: CASSIGTGAGEKLFF
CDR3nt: TGTGCCAGTAGTATCGGGACAGGGGCGGGTGAAAAACTGTTTTTT

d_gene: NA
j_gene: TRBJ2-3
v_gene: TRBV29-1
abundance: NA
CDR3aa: CSVEGAGTDTQYF
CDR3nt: TGCAGCGTTGAAGGTGCGGGCACAGATACGCAGTATTTT

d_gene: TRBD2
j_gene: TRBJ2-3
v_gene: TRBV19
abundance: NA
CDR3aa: CASSAAGTTDTQYF
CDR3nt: TGTGCCAGTAGTGCAGCGGGGACCACAGATACGCAGTATTTT

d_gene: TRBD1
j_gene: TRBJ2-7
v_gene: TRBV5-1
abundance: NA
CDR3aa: CASSLWTGVSEQYF
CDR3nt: TGCGCCAGCAGCTTGTGGACAGGGGTAAGCGAGCAGTACTTC

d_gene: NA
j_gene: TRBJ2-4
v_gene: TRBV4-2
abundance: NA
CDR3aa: CASSQDQAGKNSQYF
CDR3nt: TGTGCCAGCAGCCAAGATCAAGCGGGCAAAAACAGTCAGTACTTC

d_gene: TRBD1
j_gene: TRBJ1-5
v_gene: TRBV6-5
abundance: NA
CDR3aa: CASSFSGTGVQPQHF
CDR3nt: TGTGCCAGCAGTTTTTCCGGGACAGGGGTTCAGCCCCAGCATTTT

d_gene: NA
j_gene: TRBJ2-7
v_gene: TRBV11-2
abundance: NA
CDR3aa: CASSLPSYEQYF
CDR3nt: TGTGCCAGCAGCCTCCCTTCCTACGAGCAGTACTTC

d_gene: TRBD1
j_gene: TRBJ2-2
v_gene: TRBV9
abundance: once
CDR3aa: CASSVSGTGVTGELFF
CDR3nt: TGTGCCAGCAGCGTATCAGGGACAGGGGTAACCGGGGAGCTGTTTTTT

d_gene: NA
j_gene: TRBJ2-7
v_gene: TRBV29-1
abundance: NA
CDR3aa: CSVERGGYEQYF
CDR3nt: TGCAGCGTTGAAAGGGGCGGCTACGAGCAGTACTTC

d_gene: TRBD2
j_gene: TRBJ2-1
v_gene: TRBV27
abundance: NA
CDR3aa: CASSLLAGGLYEQFF
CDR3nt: TGTGCCAGCAGTTTATTGGCGGGGGGGCTATATGAGCAGTTCTTC

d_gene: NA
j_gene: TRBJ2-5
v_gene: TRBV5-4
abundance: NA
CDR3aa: CASSLESSGQETQYF
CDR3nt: TGTGCCAGCAGCTTGGAATCGTCGGGTCAGGAGACCCAGTACTTC